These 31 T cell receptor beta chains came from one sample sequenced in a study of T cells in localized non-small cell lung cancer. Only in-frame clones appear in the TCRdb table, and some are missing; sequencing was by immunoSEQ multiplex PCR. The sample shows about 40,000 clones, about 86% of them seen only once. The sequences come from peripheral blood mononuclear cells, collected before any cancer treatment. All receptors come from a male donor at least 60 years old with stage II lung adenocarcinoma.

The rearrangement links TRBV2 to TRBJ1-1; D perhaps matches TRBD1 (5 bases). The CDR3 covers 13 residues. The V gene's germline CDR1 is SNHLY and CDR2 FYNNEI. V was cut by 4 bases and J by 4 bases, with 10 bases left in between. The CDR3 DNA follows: TGTGCCAGCAGTGGCAGGGAGGGCACTGAAGCTTTCTTT. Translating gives CASSGREGTEAFF.

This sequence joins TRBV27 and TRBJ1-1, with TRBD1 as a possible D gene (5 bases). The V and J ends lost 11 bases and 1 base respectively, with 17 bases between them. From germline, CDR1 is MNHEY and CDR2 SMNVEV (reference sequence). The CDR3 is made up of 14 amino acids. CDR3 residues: CAAGVGPPNTEAFF. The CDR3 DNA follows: TGTGCCGCGGGGGTGGGACCGCCGAACACTGAAGCTTTCTTT.

For the CDR3, the DNA is TGTGCCAGCAGTGGCGGGACTAGTTCCTACGAGCAGTACTTC. Its protein is CASSGGTSSYEQYF. This chain joins TRBV28 and TRBJ2-7; TRBD2 matches at 8 bases. The CDR3 is 14 amino acids. V lost 5 bases and J lost 1; bases outside the gene matches: 4. In germline, CDR1 is MDHEN, CDR2 SYDVKM.

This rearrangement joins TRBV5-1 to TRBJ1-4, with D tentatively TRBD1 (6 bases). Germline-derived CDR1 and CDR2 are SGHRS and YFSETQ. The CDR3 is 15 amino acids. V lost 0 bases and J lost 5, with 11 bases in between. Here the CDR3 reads CASSLVGGGNEKLFF. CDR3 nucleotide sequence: TGCGCCAGCAGCTTGGTGGGGGGCGGCAATGAAAAACTGTTTTTT. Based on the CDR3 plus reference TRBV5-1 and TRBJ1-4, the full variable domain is KAGVTQTPRYLIKTRGQQVTLSCSPISGHRSVSWYQQTPGQGLQFLFEYFSETQRNKGNFPGRFSGRQFSNSRSEMNVSTLELGDSALYLCASSLVGGGNEKLFFGSGTQLSVL.

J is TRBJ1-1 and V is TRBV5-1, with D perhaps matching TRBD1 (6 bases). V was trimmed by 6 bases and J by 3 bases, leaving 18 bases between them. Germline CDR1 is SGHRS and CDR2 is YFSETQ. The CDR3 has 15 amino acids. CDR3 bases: TGCGCCAGCACCCGGGGGGGGGCTGGGGACACTGAAGCTTTCTTT. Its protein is CASTRGGAGDTEAFF. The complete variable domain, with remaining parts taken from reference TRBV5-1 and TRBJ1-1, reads KAGVTQTPRYLIKTRGQQVTLSCSPISGHRSVSWYQQTPGQGLQFLFEYFSETQRNKGNFPGRFSGRQFSNSRSEMNVSTLELGDSALYLCASTRGGAGDTEAFFGQGTRLTVV.

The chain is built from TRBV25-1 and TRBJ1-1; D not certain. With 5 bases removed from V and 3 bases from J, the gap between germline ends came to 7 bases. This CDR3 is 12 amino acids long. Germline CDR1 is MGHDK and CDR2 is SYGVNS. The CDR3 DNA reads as TGTGCCAGCAGTTACTTAGACACTGAAGCTTTCTTT. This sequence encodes CASSYLDTEAFF.

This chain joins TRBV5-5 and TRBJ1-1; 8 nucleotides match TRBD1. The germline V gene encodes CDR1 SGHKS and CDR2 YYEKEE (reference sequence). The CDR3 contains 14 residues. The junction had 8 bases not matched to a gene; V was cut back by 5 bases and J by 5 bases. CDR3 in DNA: TGTGCCAGCAGTTTCGGACAGGGTGGGACTGAAGCTTTCTTT. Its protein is CASSFGQGGTEAFF.

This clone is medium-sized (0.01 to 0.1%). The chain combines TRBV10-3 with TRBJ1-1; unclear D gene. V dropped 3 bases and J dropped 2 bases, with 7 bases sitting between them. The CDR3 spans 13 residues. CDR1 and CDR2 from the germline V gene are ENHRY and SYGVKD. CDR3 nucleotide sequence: TGTGCCATCAGTGAACCCAGAAACACTGAAGCTTTCTTT. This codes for CAISEPRNTEAFF.

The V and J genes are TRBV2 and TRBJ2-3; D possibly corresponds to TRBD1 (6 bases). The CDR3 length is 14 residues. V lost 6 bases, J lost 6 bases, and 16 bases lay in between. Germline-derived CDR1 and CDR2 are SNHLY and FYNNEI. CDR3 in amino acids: CASSLLRGTDTQYF. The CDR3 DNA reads TGTGCCAGCAGCCTCCTCAGGGGAACCGATACGCAGTATTTT. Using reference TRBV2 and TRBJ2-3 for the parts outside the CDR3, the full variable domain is EPEVTQTPSHQVTQMGQEVILRCVPISNHLYFYWYRQILGQKVEFLVSFYNNEISEKSEIFDDQFSVERPDGSNFTLKIRSTKLEDSAMYFCASSLLRGTDTQYFGPGTRLTVL.

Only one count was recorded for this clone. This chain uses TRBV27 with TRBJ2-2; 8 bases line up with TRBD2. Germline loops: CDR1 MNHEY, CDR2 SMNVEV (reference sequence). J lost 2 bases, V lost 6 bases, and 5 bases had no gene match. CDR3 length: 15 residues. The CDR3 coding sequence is TGTGCCAGCAGACCGGGACTAGTAAACACCGGGGAGCTGTTTTTT. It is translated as CASRPGLVNTGELFF.

The CDR3 protein is CARQGGRSGQISYEQYF. The CDR3 bases are TGTGCCAGGCAAGGGGGGAGATCGGGACAAATCTCCTACGAGCAGTACTTC. The chain is built from TRBV5-3 and TRBJ2-7; D may match TRBD1 or TRBD2 (6 bases each). TRBV5-3 is given ORF status, its function remaining uncertain. The CDR3 contains 17 residues. V was clipped by 8 bases and J by 0 bases, with 24 bases between them.

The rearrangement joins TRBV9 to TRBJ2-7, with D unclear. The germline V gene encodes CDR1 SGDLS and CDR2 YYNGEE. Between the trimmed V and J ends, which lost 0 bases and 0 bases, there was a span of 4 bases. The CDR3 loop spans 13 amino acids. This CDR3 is CASSVGDSYEQYF. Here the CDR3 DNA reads TGTGCCAGCAGCGTAGGAGACTCCTACGAGCAGTACTTC.

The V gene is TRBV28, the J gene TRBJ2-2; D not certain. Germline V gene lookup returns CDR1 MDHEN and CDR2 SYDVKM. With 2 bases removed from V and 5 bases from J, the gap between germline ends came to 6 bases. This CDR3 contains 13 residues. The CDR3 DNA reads TGTGCCAGCAGTTTAGATCCAACCGGGGAGCTGTTTTTT. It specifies CASSLDPTGELFF.

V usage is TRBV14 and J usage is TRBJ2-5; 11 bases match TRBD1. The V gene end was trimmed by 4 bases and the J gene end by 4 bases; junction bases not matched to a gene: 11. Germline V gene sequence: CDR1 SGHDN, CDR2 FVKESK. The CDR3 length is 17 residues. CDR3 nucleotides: TGTGCCAGCAGCCTCGCCGGGACAGGGGGAGGCAGAGAGACCCAGTACTTC. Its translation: CASSLAGTGGGRETQYF.

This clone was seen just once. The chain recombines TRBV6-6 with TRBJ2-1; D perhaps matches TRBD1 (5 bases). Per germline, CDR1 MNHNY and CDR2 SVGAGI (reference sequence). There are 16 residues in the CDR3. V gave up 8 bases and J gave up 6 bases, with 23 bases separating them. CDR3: CASLEFLDSSTNEQFF. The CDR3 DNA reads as TGTGCCAGCCTAGAGTTCCTTGACAGCAGTACCAATGAGCAGTTCTTC.

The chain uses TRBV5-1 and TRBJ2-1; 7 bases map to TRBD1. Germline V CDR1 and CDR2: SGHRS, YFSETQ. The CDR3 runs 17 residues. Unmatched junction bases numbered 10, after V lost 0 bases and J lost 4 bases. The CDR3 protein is CASSLGLRDRAYNEQFF. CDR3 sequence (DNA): TGCGCCAGCAGCTTGGGACTCCGGGACAGAGCTTACAATGAGCAGTTCTTC.

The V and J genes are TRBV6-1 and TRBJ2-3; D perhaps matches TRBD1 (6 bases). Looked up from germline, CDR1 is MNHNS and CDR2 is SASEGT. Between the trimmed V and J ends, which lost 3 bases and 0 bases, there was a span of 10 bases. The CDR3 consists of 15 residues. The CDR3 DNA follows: TGTGCCAGCAGTGACCGGGACACAAGCACAGATACGCAGTATTTT. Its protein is CASSDRDTSTDTQYF.

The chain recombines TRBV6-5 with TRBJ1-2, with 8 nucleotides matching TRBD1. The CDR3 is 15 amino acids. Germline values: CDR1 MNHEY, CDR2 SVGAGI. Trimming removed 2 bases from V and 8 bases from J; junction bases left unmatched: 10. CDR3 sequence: CASSYHIQGAEGYTF. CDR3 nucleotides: TGTGCCAGCAGTTACCATATCCAGGGGGCAGAGGGCTACACCTTC.

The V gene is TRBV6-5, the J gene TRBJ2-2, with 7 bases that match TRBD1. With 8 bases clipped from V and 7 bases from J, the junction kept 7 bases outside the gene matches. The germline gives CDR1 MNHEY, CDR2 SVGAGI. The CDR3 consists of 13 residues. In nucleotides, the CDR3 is TGTGCCAGCGGAGAGGGGGCCCGCGGGGAGCTGTTTTTT. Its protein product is CASGEGARGELFF.

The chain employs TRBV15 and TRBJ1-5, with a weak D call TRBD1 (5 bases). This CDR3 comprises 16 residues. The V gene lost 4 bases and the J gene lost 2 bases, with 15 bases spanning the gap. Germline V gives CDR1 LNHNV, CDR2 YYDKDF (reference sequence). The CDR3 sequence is CATSMRDGAGNQPQHF. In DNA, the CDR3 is TGTGCCACCAGCATGCGGGACGGCGCCGGCAATCAGCCCCAGCATTTT. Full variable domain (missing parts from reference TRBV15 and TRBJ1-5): DAMVIQNPRYQVTQFGKPVTLSCSQTLNHNVMYWYQQKSSQAPKLLFHYYDKDFNNEADTPDNFQSRRPNTSFCFLDIRSPGLGDTAMYLCATSMRDGAGNQPQHFGDGTRLSIL.

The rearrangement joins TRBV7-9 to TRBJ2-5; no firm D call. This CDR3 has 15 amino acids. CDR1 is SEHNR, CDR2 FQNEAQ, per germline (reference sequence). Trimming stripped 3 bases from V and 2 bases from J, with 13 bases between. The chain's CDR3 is CASSLWTPGQETQYF. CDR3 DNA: TGTGCCAGCAGCTTGTGGACCCCTGGGCAAGAGACCCAGTACTTC.

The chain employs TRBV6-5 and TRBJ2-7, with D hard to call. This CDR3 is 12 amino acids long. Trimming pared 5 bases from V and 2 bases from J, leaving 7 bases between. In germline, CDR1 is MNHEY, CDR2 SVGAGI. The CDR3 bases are TGTGCCAGCAGTCCCCAGGCCTACGAGCAGTACTTC. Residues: CASSPQAYEQYF.

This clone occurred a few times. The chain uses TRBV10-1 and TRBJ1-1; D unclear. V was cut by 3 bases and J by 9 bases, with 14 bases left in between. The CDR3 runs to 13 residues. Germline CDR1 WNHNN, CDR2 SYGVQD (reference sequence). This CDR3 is CASSDMGGSQAFF. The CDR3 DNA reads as TGCGCCAGCAGTGACATGGGCGGCTCACAAGCTTTCTTT.

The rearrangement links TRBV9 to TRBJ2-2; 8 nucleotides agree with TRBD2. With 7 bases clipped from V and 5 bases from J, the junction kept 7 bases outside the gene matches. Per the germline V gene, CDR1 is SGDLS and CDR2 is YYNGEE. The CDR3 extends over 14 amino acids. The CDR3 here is CASGLAGWTGELFF. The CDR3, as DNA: TGTGCCAGCGGGCTAGCGGGTTGGACCGGGGAGCTGTTTTTT.

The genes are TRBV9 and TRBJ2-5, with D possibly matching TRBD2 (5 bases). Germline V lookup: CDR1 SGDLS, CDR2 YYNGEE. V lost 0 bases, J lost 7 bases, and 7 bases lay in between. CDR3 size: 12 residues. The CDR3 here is CASSVGEGTQYF. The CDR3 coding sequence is TGTGCCAGCAGCGTAGGAGAGGGGACCCAGTACTTC.

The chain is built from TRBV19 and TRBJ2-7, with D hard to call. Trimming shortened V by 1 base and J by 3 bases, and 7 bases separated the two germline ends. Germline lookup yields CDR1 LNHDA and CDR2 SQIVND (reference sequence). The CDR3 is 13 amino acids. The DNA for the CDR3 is TGTGCCAGTAGTATAGTAACCAGCTACGAGCAGTACTTC. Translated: CASSIVTSYEQYF.

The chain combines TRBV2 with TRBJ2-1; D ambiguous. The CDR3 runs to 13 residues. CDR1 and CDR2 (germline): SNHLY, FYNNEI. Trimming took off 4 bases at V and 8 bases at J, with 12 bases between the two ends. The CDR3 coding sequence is TGTGCCAGCAGTGTGCAAGGGTTCGATGAGCAGTTCTTC. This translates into CASSVQGFDEQFF.

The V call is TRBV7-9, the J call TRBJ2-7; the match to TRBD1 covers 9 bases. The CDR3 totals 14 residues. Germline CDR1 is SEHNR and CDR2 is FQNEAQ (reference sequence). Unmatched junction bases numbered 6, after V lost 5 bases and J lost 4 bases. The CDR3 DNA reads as TGTGCCAGCAGCCCTCGGACAGGGGAGTACGAGCAGTACTTC. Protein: CASSPRTGEYEQYF.

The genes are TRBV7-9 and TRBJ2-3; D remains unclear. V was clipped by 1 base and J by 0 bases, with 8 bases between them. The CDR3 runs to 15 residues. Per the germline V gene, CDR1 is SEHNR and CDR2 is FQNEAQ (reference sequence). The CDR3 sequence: CASSLVLSSTDTQYF. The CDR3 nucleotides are TGTGCCAGCAGCTTAGTTTTGTCTAGCACAGATACGCAGTATTTT.

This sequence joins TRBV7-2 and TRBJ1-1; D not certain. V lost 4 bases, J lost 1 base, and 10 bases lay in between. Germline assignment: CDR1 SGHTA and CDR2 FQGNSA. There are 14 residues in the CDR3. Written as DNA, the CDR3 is TGTGCCAGCAGCTCTCAAGTGGGGAACACTGAAGCTTTCTTT. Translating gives CASSSQVGNTEAFF.

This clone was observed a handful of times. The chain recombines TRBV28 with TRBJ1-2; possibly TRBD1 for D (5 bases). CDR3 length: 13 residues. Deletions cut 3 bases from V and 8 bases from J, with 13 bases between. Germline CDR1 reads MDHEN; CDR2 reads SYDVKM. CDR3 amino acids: CASSFLRTSGYTF. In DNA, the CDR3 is TGTGCCAGCAGTTTCCTTAGGACAAGCGGCTACACCTTC.